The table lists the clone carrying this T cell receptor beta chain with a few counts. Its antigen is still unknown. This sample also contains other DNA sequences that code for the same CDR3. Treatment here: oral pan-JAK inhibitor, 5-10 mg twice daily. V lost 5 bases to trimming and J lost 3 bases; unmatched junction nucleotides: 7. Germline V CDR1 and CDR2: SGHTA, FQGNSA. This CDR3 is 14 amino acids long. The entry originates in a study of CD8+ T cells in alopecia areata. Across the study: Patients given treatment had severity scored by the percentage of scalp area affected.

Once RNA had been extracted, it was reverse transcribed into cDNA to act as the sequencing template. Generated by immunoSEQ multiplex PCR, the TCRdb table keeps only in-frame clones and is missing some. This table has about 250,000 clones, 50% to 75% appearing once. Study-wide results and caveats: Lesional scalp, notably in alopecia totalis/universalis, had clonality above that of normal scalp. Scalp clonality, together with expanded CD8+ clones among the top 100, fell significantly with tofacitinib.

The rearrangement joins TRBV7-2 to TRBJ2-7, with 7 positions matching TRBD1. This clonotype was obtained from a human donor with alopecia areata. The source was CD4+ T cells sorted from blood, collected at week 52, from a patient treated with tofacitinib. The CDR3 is CASSLGQVLYEQYF. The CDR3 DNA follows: TGTGCCAGCAGCCTTGGACAGGTTCTCTACGAGCAGTACTTC.